This T cell receptor (beta chain) was recorded in a study of CD8+ T cells in alopecia areata listed by TCRdb under 2018. Regarding the research as a whole: Treated patients were enrolled in an open-label pilot trial of oral tofacitinib at 5 to 10 mg twice daily for moderate-to-severe alopecia areata. RNA came from the PAXgene miRNA kit for fixed scalp, the miRNeasy kit for PBMCs, and the RNeasy kit for mouse skin. High-throughput TCRbeta sequencing was used to examine T cell clonal expansion in alopecia areata in both the C3H/HeJ mouse model and human patients. On the human side, TCRbeta sequencing was run on scalp tissue and on sorted CD4+ and CD8+ peripheral blood T cells from healthy controls and from alopecia areata patients with either patchy or totalis/universalis disease. Tofacitinib-treated patients had biopsies at baseline and at 4 and 24 weeks of treatment, with a later scalp biopsy in several patients. Scalp clonality was compared among normal scalp (n=4), patchy alopecia areata scalp (n=8), and alopecia totalis/universalis scalp (n=8). Tofacitinib was given for 6 to 18 months, followed by 6 months of follow-up off drug to assess delayed response and recurrence. Amplification of TCRbeta CDR3 regions was done by immunoSEQ multiplex PCR using 35 Vbeta forward primers and 13 Jbeta reverse primers. In treated patients, disease severity was measured using the SALT score, which gives the percentage of scalp surface area affected. The paper as a whole reports these results and caveats: Shared TCR sequences between patients were less evident than in mice, which may be partly attributable to HLA diversity in the patient population. Resident alphabeta T cells in normal human skin are also sequenced, complicating scalp TCR repertoire analysis, unlike mouse skin dominated by gammadelta T cells. The treated cohort was small, with a single nonresponder, so links between baseline CD8+ expansion and response need larger studies. With tofacitinib, both scalp clonality and the number of expanded CD8+ clones among the top 100 scalp clones went down significantly. Many expanded lesional clones were found to persist in scalp and blood during tofacitinib treatment, and relapse after treatment cessation may be partly explained by this persistence. Compared with normal scalp, lesional scalp had higher clonality and more expanded CD8+ clones, particularly in alopecia totalis/universalis, a pattern that suggests antigenic drive.

Libraries were built with the immunoSEQ multiplex PCR assay. For TCR sequencing, RNA was extracted from every sample and reverse transcribed into cDNA to serve as template. SuperScript III was used for first-strand cDNA synthesis, primed with a 2:1 mix of oligo-dT and random hexamers. Amplification bias was assessed with a synthetic immune receptor repertoire, and residual bias was removed computationally. As for how the authors treated the data: Raw reads were preprocessed for error removal, and CDR3 was defined according to IMGT conventions as running from the conserved cysteine to phenylalanine. To get clonality, Shannon entropy was normalized by log2 of the number of productive unique TCRs and the result was subtracted from 1. Scalp TCRbeta sequences were cross-referenced with sorted blood CD4 and CD8 repertoires so that the CD4 or CD8 identity of scalp clones could be inferred. The immuneACCESS repertoire file appears here via TCRdb, limited to in-frame rearrangements. These files lack a portion of the clones; in checked studies, under half of the deficit traces to unresolved V genes, and the cause of the others is not known. D and trimming were read from the DNA, whereas the V and J calls and clone size are those reported in that table. This sample has about 180,000 clones in its table, and around 51% of those were observed once. The top ten clonotypes cover 9.5% to 13% of the sample.

The treatment or condition label here, explained by the study, means: oral pan-JAK inhibitor, 5-10 mg twice daily. Lesional scalp punch biopsies and peripheral blood were obtained from alopecia areata patients. PBMCs were isolated by density centrifugation and stained for CD3, CD4 and CD8, after which CD4+ and CD8+ T cells were sorted on a FACSAria. The CDR3 measures 15 amino acids from cysteine to phenylalanine. The CDR3 DNA has 45 bases and is translated from base 1. V is pared back by 2 bases and J by 8 bases, with 13 bases lying between the germline termini. The CDR1 and CDR2 encoded by the germline V gene (reference sequence) are LNHDA and SQIVND. In this sample, this clone turned up a few times. This clone's antigen is unknown. No much larger clone exists at a distance of one base, and base qualities are not known.

The material sequenced was CD8+ T cells sorted from blood, taken around week 52, from a patient treated with tofacitinib. The chain joins TRBV19 to TRBJ1-6, with the D gene not confidently named. The sequence was obtained from a human donor with alopecia areata. The nucleotide sequence is TGTGCCAGTAGTATACGGTCACAAAGTGATTCACCCCTCCACTTT. Its translation is CASSIRSQSDSPLHF.